This entry lists 6 T cell receptor beta chains sequenced from one sample in a study of tumor and adjacent non-tumor tissue in lung cancer. RNA was extracted from bulk tissue without any cell sorting. A modified ARM-PCR protocol with three rounds of nested PCR amplified TCRbeta. TCRdb re-called the multiplex PCR reads with MiXCR, one entry per CDR3 protein. The sample lists 75,000 to 95,000 distinct CDR3 sequences, roughly 72% occurring once. The sequencing input was lung tumor tissue. These receptors originate from a woman between 40 and 55 years old with non-small cell lung cancer.

This chain uses TRBV6-1 with TRBJ2-7; 9 nucleotides agree with TRBD2. The CDR3 spans 15 residues. Unmatched junction bases numbered 18, after V lost 7 bases and J lost 11 bases. Germline CDR1 and CDR2: MNHNS and SASEGT. CDR3 sequence reads: CASKITGLAGYDKYF. CDR3 coding DNA: TGTGCCAGCAAGATAACGGGACTAGCAGGCTACGATAAGTACTTC.

Worth noting for this clonotype: This may be a read error, as it is one base from a much larger clone. CDR3 protein: CSPSEGQVFYGYTF. CDR3 DNA sequence: TGCAGTCCTAGTGAAGGACAGGTCTTCTATGGCTACACCTTC. The chain joins TRBV20-1 to TRBJ1-2; the match to TRBD1 covers 7 bases. Germline CDR1 and CDR2: DFQATT and SNEGSKA (reference sequence). This CDR3 region has 14 residues.

The chain has TRBV7-9 and TRBJ2-3; TRBD2 matches 8 bases. Germline CDR1 is SEHNR and CDR2 is FQNEAQ (reference sequence). The CDR3 length is 16 residues. The ends lost 5 bases at V and 4 bases at J; junction bases unmatched: 11. This CDR3 is CASSPWPAGGSDTQYF. In DNA, the CDR3 is TGTGCCAGCAGCCCCTGGCCTGCGGGGGGTTCAGATACGCAGTATTTT.

As to this clonotype: The CDR3 end shows no conserved phenylalanine or tryptophan, and so a read error is likely. CDR3 DNA sequence: TGCAGCGTTGTACTAGCGAGGTCAAGCTACTACGAGCAGTACTAC. Amino acid sequence: CSVVLARSSYYEQYY. The chain carries TRBV29-1 and TRBJ2-7, with TRBD2 matching 7 bases. CDR1 and CDR2 from the germline V gene are SQVTM and ANQGSEA. The CDR3 has 15 amino acids. Losses at the gene ends were 4 bases for V and 3 bases for J; bases not matched to a gene: 12.

This clonotype showed up many times. V and J are TRBV24-1 and TRBJ1-1, with D hard to call. Germline CDR1 reads KGHDR; CDR2 reads SFDVKD. The CDR3 covers 15 residues. Trimming took 3 bases from V and 2 from J, leaving 12 bases between them. The CDR3 region is CATSDGKRHNTEAFF. The CDR3 DNA follows: TGTGCCACCAGTGATGGGAAGCGACACAACACTGAAGCTTTCTTT.

Concerning this clonotype: One end of the junction does not line up with germline, which may come from a read error. This chain connects TRBV11-3 to TRBJ2-1, with D perhaps given as TRBD1 or TRBD2 (5 bases each). CDR3 length equals 15 residues. Germline V CDR1 and CDR2: SGHNT, YENEEA. This chain's CDR3 is CASSPKTNGTNKQFF. In DNA form, the CDR3 reads TGTGCCAGCAGCCCGAAGACTAACGGGACCAATAAGCAGTTCTTC. Variable domain in full (rest from reference TRBV11-3 and TRBJ2-1): EAGVVQSPRYKIIEKKQPVAFWCNPISGHNTLYWYLQNLGQGPELLIRYENEEAVDDSQLPKDRFSAERLKGVDSTLKIQPAELGDSAVYLCASSPKTNGTNKQFFGPGTRLTVL.